This T cell receptor beta chain originates from a study of T cell responses to AZD1222 COVID-19 vaccine. Measured with immunoSEQ multiplex PCR; TCRdb has only the in-frame clones, and not every one. In the table there are around 91,000 clones, about 88% of which are singletons. Germline V gene data show CDR1 as MNHEY and CDR2 as SVGAGI. The CDR3 is 14 residues long. J lost 7 bases, V lost 5 bases, and 8 bases had no gene match. As regards this clone: What it recognizes is unknown.

Broader study findings: When two AZD1222 doses had been given, Spike-specific TCR breadth and depth rose.

The material sequenced was peripheral blood, taken on day 0 of AZD1222 vaccination. The chain joins TRBV6-5 to TRBJ2-5, with 9 positions matching TRBD1. The sequence was obtained from an adult in good health. DNA for the CDR3: TGTGCCAGCAGTATCCCGGGACAGGGATCGACCCAGTACTTC. It yields the protein CASSIPGQGSTQYF.